This TCR beta chain derives from a study of shared clonotypes between healthy human individuals. Across the whole study: CD4 naive cells filled three plates per donor, CD4 memory three, CD8 naive two and CD8 memory one.

Naive-designated CD8 cells lacked CD45RO, were positively enriched for CCR7, and omitted terminally differentiated effector memory CD45RA+ cells. Assay used: immunoSEQ multiplex PCR; TCRdb lists only in-frame clones, some missing. The data contain some 2 million clones, just under 95% of them singletons. This clone was recorded only once. Within the sample, other DNA sequences also encode this same CDR3. The germline gives CDR1 SGDLS, CDR2 YYNGEE. This CDR3 is built from 14 residues. Trimming at V came to 2 bases and at J to 2 bases, leaving 4 bases not matched to a gene. The genes are TRBV9 and TRBJ2-7, with TRBD2 matching over 7 bases. The origin of this receptor is a man aged 18 to 29 in good health. Input material: naive CD8+ T cells sorted from blood. The CDR3 sequence is CASSVGGSPYEQYF. The DNA for the CDR3 is TGTGCCAGCAGCGTGGGGGGGTCCCCCTACGAGCAGTACTTC.